These T cell receptor beta chains were read from a single sample in a study of cytomegalovirus exposure and HLA in healthy donors. Generated by immunoSEQ multiplex PCR, the TCRdb table keeps only in-frame clones and is missing some. This table has approximately 150,000 clones, 80% to 90% appearing once. Sequencing used PBMCs. These receptors all stem from a woman in her twenties or thirties in good health and CMV-seropositive. CDR3s include the opening cysteine and the closing phenylalanine or tryptophan. D genes are given only for firm matches. Clone size is not always given. Where it is, it says once, few, many or a class for expanded clones.

clone_size: once; j_call: TRBJ2-1; d_call: .; v_call: TRBV6-1; cdr3_nt: TGTGCCAGCAGTGAATCTAAGCTAGTAGAGCAGTTCTTC; cdr3_aa: CASSESKLVEQFF
clone_size: .; j_call: TRBJ2-5; d_call: .; v_call: TRBV7-6; cdr3_nt: TGTGCCAGCAGCTTATGGGGCAGGGTGGGGGAGACCCAGTACTTC; cdr3_aa: CASSLWGRVGETQYF
clone_size: .; j_call: TRBJ2-7; d_call: TRBD1; v_call: TRBV4-3; cdr3_nt: TGCGCCAGCAGCCAAGAGACGGGCAGGGGGCGCCCCAGGACCTACGAGCAGTACTTC; cdr3_aa: CASSQETGRGRPRTYEQYF
clone_size: .; j_call: TRBJ2-6; d_call: .; v_call: TRBV6-6; cdr3_nt: TGTGCCACCGAGTACTCTGGGGCCAACGTCCTGACTTTC; cdr3_aa: CATEYSGANVLTF
clone_size: .; j_call: TRBJ2-3; d_call: .; v_call: TRBV6-6; cdr3_nt: TGTGCCAGCAGTTACTCGCGGATGAGCACAGATACGCAGTATTTT; cdr3_aa: CASSYSRMSTDTQYF
clone_size: .; j_call: TRBJ2-3; d_call: TRBD2; v_call: TRBV7-9; cdr3_nt: TGTGCCAGCAGCTCGGAAAGGGACTACAAAGATACGCAGTATTTT; cdr3_aa: CASSSERDYKDTQYF
clone_size: .; j_call: TRBJ2-5; d_call: .; v_call: TRBV2; cdr3_nt: TGTGCCAGCAGGCCGGGCGCGGGGGAGACCCAGTACTTC; cdr3_aa: CASRPGAGETQYF
clone_size: .; j_call: TRBJ1-1; d_call: .; v_call: TRBV6-1; cdr3_nt: TGTGCCAGCAGTGGGCCGGGACAGAACACTGAAGCTTTCTTT; cdr3_aa: CASSGPGQNTEAFF
clone_size: .; j_call: TRBJ1-6; d_call: .; v_call: TRBV11-2; cdr3_nt: TGTGCCAGCAGCTTAGTTTACCCGCGCTCCCCTAATTCCCCCCTCCACTTT; cdr3_aa: CASSLVYPRSPNSPLHF
clone_size: .; j_call: TRBJ1-1; d_call: .; v_call: TRBV9; cdr3_nt: TGTGCCAGCAGCGCCGAGGGGAGGGGTGGTACTGAAGCTTTCTTT; cdr3_aa: CASSAEGRGGTEAFF
clone_size: .; j_call: TRBJ1-2; d_call: .; v_call: TRBV5-1; cdr3_nt: TGCGCCAGCGGGACAACCATCCAGGGCTACACCTTC; cdr3_aa: CASGTTIQGYTF
clone_size: .; j_call: TRBJ1-3; d_call: .; v_call: TRBV5-4; cdr3_nt: TGTGCCAGCAGCTTGGGTCAGGGAAACACCATATATTTT; cdr3_aa: CASSLGQGNTIYF
clone_size: .; j_call: TRBJ2-7; d_call: TRBD1; v_call: TRBV7-2; cdr3_nt: TGTGCCGGCAGCTTCTCGGGACAGGGGAGTTACGAGCAGTACTTC; cdr3_aa: CAGSFSGQGSYEQYF
clone_size: .; j_call: TRBJ2-2; d_call: TRBD1; v_call: TRBV19; cdr3_nt: TGTGCCAGTAAGACAGGGGGTCGCGGGGAGCTGTTTTTT; cdr3_aa: CASKTGGRGELFF
clone_size: .; j_call: TRBJ2-7; d_call: .; v_call: TRBV28; cdr3_nt: TGTGCCAGCGGGGCGGGATTCTACGAGCAGTACTTC; cdr3_aa: CASGAGFYEQYF
clone_size: .; j_call: TRBJ2-7; d_call: .; v_call: TRBV10-3; cdr3_nt: TGTGCCATCAGTGAGTCCAGGATTCAAAACTCCTACGAGCAGTACTTC; cdr3_aa: CAISESRIQNSYEQYF
clone_size: .; j_call: TRBJ1-1; d_call: .; v_call: TRBV27; cdr3_nt: TGTGCCAGCAGTTTAAGCCTAATGAACACTGAAGCTTTCTTT; cdr3_aa: CASSLSLMNTEAFF
clone_size: .; j_call: TRBJ2-7; d_call: TRBD1; v_call: TRBV6-1; cdr3_nt: TGTGCCAGCAGTGATTCCCCCGGGACAGGTACTTTGGAGCAGTACTTC; cdr3_aa: CASSDSPGTGTLEQYF
clone_size: .; j_call: TRBJ2-7; d_call: TRBD1; v_call: TRBV7-9; cdr3_nt: TGTGCCAGCAGCAAAGCAGGGGGCTACGAGCAGTACTTC; cdr3_aa: CASSKAGGYEQYF
clone_size: .; j_call: TRBJ2-3; d_call: TRBD2; v_call: TRBV5-6; cdr3_nt: TGTGCCAGCAGCGAGACTAGCCCAGATACGCAGTATTTT; cdr3_aa: CASSETSPDTQYF
clone_size: .; j_call: TRBJ1-6; d_call: .; v_call: TRBV9; cdr3_nt: TGTGCCAGCAGCGGTCTCTCGGGGGGCGAGTCACCCCTCCACTTT; cdr3_aa: CASSGLSGGESPLHF
clone_size: .; j_call: TRBJ1-2; d_call: TRBD1; v_call: TRBV19; cdr3_nt: TGTGCCAGTACGCCGCGGACAGGGGAGGACTATGGCTACACCTTC; cdr3_aa: CASTPRTGEDYGYTF
clone_size: few; j_call: TRBJ2-7; d_call: .; v_call: TRBV7-8; cdr3_nt: TGTGCTATCAAGCAGAGGCCGGCATACGAGCAGTACTTC; cdr3_aa: CAIKQRPAYEQYF
clone_size: .; j_call: TRBJ2-7; d_call: .; v_call: TRBV7-8; cdr3_nt: TGTGCCAGCAGCGCCGACAGGCCCTACGAGCAGTACTTC; cdr3_aa: CASSADRPYEQYF
clone_size: .; j_call: TRBJ2-7; d_call: TRBD1; v_call: TRBV6-5; cdr3_nt: TGTGCCAGCAGTTACCTTGGGACAGGGGGCGACTACGAGCAGTACTTC; cdr3_aa: CASSYLGTGGDYEQYF
clone_size: .; j_call: TRBJ1-1; d_call: .; v_call: TRBV29-1; cdr3_nt: TGCAGCGTTGAAGTTGGCAGGACTGAAGCTTTCTTT; cdr3_aa: CSVEVGRTEAFF
clone_size: .; j_call: TRBJ2-2; d_call: .; v_call: TRBV2; cdr3_nt: TGTGCCAGCAGTGCGGCGGTGAACACCGGGGAGCTGTTTTTT; cdr3_aa: CASSAAVNTGELFF
clone_size: .; j_call: TRBJ1-2; d_call: TRBD1; v_call: TRBV6-1; cdr3_nt: TGTGCCAGCAGTGATGGCAGGGGGCGCGAGGGCTACACCTTC; cdr3_aa: CASSDGRGREGYTF
clone_size: .; j_call: TRBJ1-5; d_call: TRBD1; v_call: TRBV7-2; cdr3_nt: TGTGCCAGCAGCGAAGGGACAGCAATCAATCAGCCCCAGCATTTT; cdr3_aa: CASSEGTAINQPQHF
clone_size: .; j_call: TRBJ2-5; d_call: .; v_call: TRBV7-2; cdr3_nt: TGTGCCAGCAGCCGTAGCGCCTACCATTACTTC; cdr3_aa: CASSRSAYHYF
clone_size: .; j_call: TRBJ1-1; d_call: TRBD1; v_call: TRBV9; cdr3_nt: TGTGCCAGCAGCGCAACATGGACAGGGATGCACACTGAAGCTTTCTTT; cdr3_aa: CASSATWTGMHTEAFF
clone_size: .; j_call: TRBJ2-3; d_call: .; v_call: TRBV5-1; cdr3_nt: TGCGCCAGCAGCTTGGCCAGTAGCACAGATACGCAGTATTTT; cdr3_aa: CASSLASSTDTQYF
clone_size: .; j_call: TRBJ2-3; d_call: .; v_call: TRBV12-5; cdr3_nt: TGTGCTAGTGGTTTGAGGCCGACTGATACGCAGTATTTT; cdr3_aa: CASGLRPTDTQYF
clone_size: .; j_call: TRBJ2-2; d_call: .; v_call: TRBV2; cdr3_nt: TGTGCCAGCAAACTAGAAGGCGGGGAGCTGTTTTTT; cdr3_aa: CASKLEGGELFF
clone_size: many; j_call: TRBJ1-2; d_call: .; v_call: TRBV7-7; cdr3_nt: TGTGCCAGCAGCACCCTCCCGCCGGTGTGCTCCATCCGCTACACCTTC; cdr3_aa: CASSTLPPVCSIRYTF
clone_size: .; j_call: TRBJ2-1; d_call: TRBD2; v_call: TRBV9; cdr3_nt: TGTGCCAGCAGCCCTTCCTCTGTGGTAGCGGGGATTCATAACTACAATGAGCAGTTCTTC; cdr3_aa: CASSPSSVVAGIHNYNEQFF
clone_size: .; j_call: TRBJ1-2; d_call: TRBD1; v_call: TRBV6-6; cdr3_nt: TGTGCCAGCAACATCTCCCCGGACAGGTCTTATCCCTTC; cdr3_aa: CASNISPDRSYPF
clone_size: .; j_call: TRBJ2-1; d_call: TRBD2; v_call: TRBV19; cdr3_nt: TGTGCCAGCGGGGGGTCCTACAATGAGCAGTTCTTC; cdr3_aa: CASGGSYNEQFF
clone_size: .; j_call: TRBJ2-3; d_call: .; v_call: TRBV9; cdr3_nt: TGTGCCAGCAGCGTAGGGGGGGCAGATACGCAGTATTTT; cdr3_aa: CASSVGGADTQYF
clone_size: .; j_call: TRBJ2-5; d_call: TRBD1; v_call: TRBV9; cdr3_nt: TGTGCCAGCAGCGCTCGGGACAGGGGGACCCAAGAGACCCAGTACTTC; cdr3_aa: CASSARDRGTQETQYF
clone_size: once; j_call: TRBJ2-3; d_call: .; v_call: TRBV5-1; cdr3_nt: TGCGCCAGCAGTAACTGGGGGCCTAGCACAGATACGCAGTATTTT; cdr3_aa: CASSNWGPSTDTQYF
clone_size: .; j_call: TRBJ2-2; d_call: TRBD2; v_call: TRBV7-2; cdr3_nt: TGTGCCAGCAGCTTAAAAGGACTAGCGGGGGGGCAGTACACCGGGGAGCTGTTTTTT; cdr3_aa: CASSLKGLAGGQYTGELFF
clone_size: .; j_call: TRBJ2-5; d_call: .; v_call: TRBV15; cdr3_nt: TGTGCCACCAGCACCGGGACTCGCCAGTACTTC; cdr3_aa: CATSTGTRQYF
clone_size: .; j_call: TRBJ2-7; d_call: TRBD1; v_call: TRBV9; cdr3_nt: TGTGCCAGCAGCGTGGGACAGGGGGCCTACGAGCAGTACTTC; cdr3_aa: CASSVGQGAYEQYF
clone_size: .; j_call: TRBJ2-7; d_call: .; v_call: TRBV5-1; cdr3_nt: TGCGCCAGCAGCTCTATTCGGGGGGCTCGGGAGCAGTACTTC; cdr3_aa: CASSSIRGAREQYF
clone_size: .; j_call: TRBJ2-7; d_call: .; v_call: TRBV5-1; cdr3_nt: TGCGCCAGCAGCGTTTACAATACCCTTAAGGGGGAGCAGTACTTC; cdr3_aa: CASSVYNTLKGEQYF
clone_size: .; j_call: TRBJ2-7; d_call: .; v_call: TRBV7-9; cdr3_nt: TGTTCCAGCAGCCTAACCTACGAGCAGTACTTC; cdr3_aa: CSSSLTYEQYF